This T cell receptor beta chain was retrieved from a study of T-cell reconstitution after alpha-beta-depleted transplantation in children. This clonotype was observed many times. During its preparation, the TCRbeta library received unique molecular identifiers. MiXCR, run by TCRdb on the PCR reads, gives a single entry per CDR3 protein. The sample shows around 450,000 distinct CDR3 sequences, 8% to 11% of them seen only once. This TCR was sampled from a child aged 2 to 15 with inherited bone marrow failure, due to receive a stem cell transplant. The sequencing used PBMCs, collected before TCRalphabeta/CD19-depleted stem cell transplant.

The CDR3 here is CASSLVWGESYEQYF. The CDR3 DNA reads TGCGCCAGCAGCTTAGTTTGGGGCGAGAGCTACGAGCAGTACTTC. The chain joins TRBV5-1 to TRBJ2-7, with a weak D call TRBD1 (5 bases). V was clipped by 2 bases and J by 3 bases, with 15 bases between them. The CDR3 sequence is 15 residues long. Germline assignment: CDR1 SGHRS and CDR2 YFSETQ. Full variable domain (missing parts from reference TRBV5-1 and TRBJ2-7): KAGVTQTPRYLIKTRGQQVTLSCSPISGHRSVSWYQQTPGQGLQFLFEYFSETQRNKGNFPGRFSGRQFSNSRSEMNVSTLELGDSALYLCASSLVWGESYEQYFGPGTRLTVT.